This is a list of T cell receptor beta chains from one sample in a study of shared clonotypes between healthy human individuals. This table comes from immunoSEQ multiplex PCR, and its TCRdb copy is limited to in-frame clones, with some not included. The data hold approximately 350,000 clones, with 74% observed a single time. Material: memory CD4+ T cells sorted from blood. The receptors shown here come from a man aged 25 to 40 in good health. Both conserved end residues are part of each CDR3. The order of the fields is D gene, clone size, V gene, J gene, CDR3 length, CDR3 DNA, CDR3 protein. A D gene is named only where the DNA matches it firmly. Rows give clone size only sometimes, using once, few, many, or a class for an expanded clone.

NA	NA	TRBV11-2	TRBJ2-5	13	TGTGCCAGCAGTATCTCAGGGAAAGAGACCCAGTACTTC	CASSISGKETQYF
NA	NA	TRBV19	TRBJ2-2	16	TGTGCCAGTAGAAGTGGGTCGGACGCGAACACCGGGGAGCTGTTTTTT	CASRSGSDANTGELFF
TRBD2	NA	TRBV7-2	TRBJ2-1	15	TGTGCCAGCAGCGCCGGGACTATCTCCTACAATGAGCAGTTCTTC	CASSAGTISYNEQFF
NA	NA	TRBV2	TRBJ2-2	13	TGTGCCAGCAGTCGAAGGGTAGCCGGGGAGCTGTTTTTT	CASSRRVAGELFF
NA	NA	TRBV29-1	TRBJ2-1	14	TGCAGCGTTGAAGCTACCAGGAACTGGGGTGAGCAGTTCTTC	CSVEATRNWGEQFF
NA	NA	TRBV5-1	TRBJ2-1	15	TGCGCCAGCAGCGTCGGAACTCAGAGCAACAATGAGCAGTTCTTC	CASSVGTQSNNEQFF
NA	NA	TRBV25-1	TRBJ1-2	13	TGTGCCAGCAGTGGACAGTCTAACTATGGCTACACCTTC	CASSGQSNYGYTF
TRBD1	NA	TRBV7-2	TRBJ1-4	14	TGTGCCAGCACACAGGACAGGGACAATGAAAAACTGTTTTTT	CASTQDRDNEKLFF
TRBD1	NA	TRBV6-4	TRBJ1-2	17	TGTGCCAACCCACTCTCCGGGACAGGCGATGCTAACTATGGCTACACCTTC	CANPLSGTGDANYGYTF
TRBD2	NA	TRBV10-3	TRBJ2-1	15	TGTGCCATCAGTGAGTCTCCGGGACTAGCGAATGAGCAGTTCTTC	CAISESPGLANEQFF
NA	NA	TRBV6-6	TRBJ2-7	14	TGTGCCAGCAGTTTCCGGTCAGGCTCCTACGAGCAGTACTTC	CASSFRSGSYEQYF
NA	NA	TRBV10-3	TRBJ2-2	15	TGTGCCATCAGTGAACTAGTGCCCACGGCTGGGGAGCTGTTTTTT	CAISELVPTAGELFF
NA	NA	TRBV28	TRBJ1-1	14	TGTGCCAGCAGTTCCTCCGGGTTGAACACTGAAGCTTTCTTT	CASSSSGLNTEAFF
TRBD2	once	TRBV5-1	TRBJ2-1	15	TGCGCCAGCAGCTTGGAACCGGGAGGCCACAATGAGCAGTTCTTC	CASSLEPGGHNEQFF
TRBD2	NA	TRBV11-3	TRBJ2-1	16	TGTGCCAGCAGCTTAGATGTAGCGGGAGCCTACAATGAGCAGTTCTTC	CASSLDVAGAYNEQFF
TRBD1	NA	TRBV6-6	TRBJ1-1	12	TGTGCCAGCAAACGACAGGGGAGTGAAGCTTTCTTT	CASKRQGSEAFF
TRBD1	once	TRBV18	TRBJ1-3	17	TGTGCCAGCTCACCACCGGACAGGCCGCGCTCTGGAAACACCATATATTTT	CASSPPDRPRSGNTIYF
NA	NA	TRBV6-1	TRBJ1-5	13	TGTGCCGGAAACCAGGGAGGCAATCAGCCCCAGCATTTT	CAGNQGGNQPQHF
TRBD1	NA	TRBV2	TRBJ2-1	15	TGTGCCAGCGAAACAGGGGGTTACCCCTACAATGAGCAGTTCTTC	CASETGGYPYNEQFF
TRBD2	NA	TRBV25-1	TRBJ2-5	15	TGTGCCAGCAGCCCGTGGCGGGAGGGCAAGGAGACCCAGTACTTC	CASSPWREGKETQYF